The clone carrying this TCR beta chain was detected ten times or more. What it recognizes is unknown. These data are taken from a study of early T cells in non-severe SARS-CoV-2 infection. Turning to the study itself: Chains from this unsorted whole-blood bulk RNA could not be paired.

The protocol attached unique molecular identifiers to individual cDNA molecules. A single record per CDR3 protein comes from TCRdb applying MiXCR to the 5' RACE reads. The data show just over 95,000 distinct CDR3 sequences, about 11% seen once. V lost 6 bases to trimming and J lost 0 bases; unmatched junction nucleotides: 5. The CDR3 contains 16 residues. Study-level findings and limits: Anti-spike CD8 specificities were favored by VDJdb matching, whose results missed private and CD4 specificities.

The input for sequencing was whole blood, taken at baseline. The V and J genes are TRBV12-3 or TRBV12-4 and TRBJ2-3, with 11 positions matching TRBD2. The TCR comes from an adult who was a healthcare worker with PCR-confirmed SARS-CoV-2 infection or an uninfected control (not recorded which). CDR3 in DNA: TGTGCCAGCAGACAAGGACTAGCGGGTAGCACAGATACGCAGTATTTT. Translation gives CASRQGLAGSTDTQYF.